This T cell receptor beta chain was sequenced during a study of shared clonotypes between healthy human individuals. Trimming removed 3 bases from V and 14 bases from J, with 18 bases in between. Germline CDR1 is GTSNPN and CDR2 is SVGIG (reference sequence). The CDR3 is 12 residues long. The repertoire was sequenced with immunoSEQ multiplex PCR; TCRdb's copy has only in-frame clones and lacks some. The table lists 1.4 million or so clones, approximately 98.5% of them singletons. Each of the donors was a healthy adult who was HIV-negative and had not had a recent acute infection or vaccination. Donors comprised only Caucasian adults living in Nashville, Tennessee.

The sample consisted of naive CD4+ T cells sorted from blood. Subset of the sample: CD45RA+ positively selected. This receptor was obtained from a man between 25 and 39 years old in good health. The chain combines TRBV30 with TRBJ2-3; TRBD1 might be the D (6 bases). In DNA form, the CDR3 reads TGTGCCTGGAGCGAGATCAGGGGTTTTCCGTATTTT. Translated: CAWSEIRGFPYF.